The clone carrying this T cell receptor beta chain was counted only a few times. The data were taken from a study of blood T cell repertoires in COVID-19. Clones were read by immunoSEQ multiplex PCR, and TCRdb kept only the in-frame ones, dropping some. The sample consists of a few hundred thousand clones, around 85% of them appearing once. Trimming left V 0 bases short and J 0 bases short, with 6 bases between. CDR3 length: 16 residues. The TCR originated in a human donor in a cohort sampled during active COVID-19. The V gene is TRBV23-1, the J gene TRBJ1-6; D is undetermined. TRBV23-1 belongs to the ORF category, with a function that is uncertain. The sample consisted of peripheral blood. CDR3 in amino acids: CASSQSVRSYNSPLHF. CDR3 coding DNA: TGCGCCAGCAGTCAATCTGTCCGCTCCTATAATTCACCCCTCCACTTT.